These 10 T cell receptor beta chains were sequenced from one sample in a study of beta chain features in type 1 diabetes. Expressed TCRB transcripts were sequenced because the entire RNA isolate underwent reverse transcription. Only in-frame clones appear in the TCRdb table, and some are missing; sequencing was by immunoSEQ multiplex PCR. This table has under 400,000 clones, less than 15% appearing once. Sequences were obtained from central memory CD4+ T cells from blood. Receptors were obtained from a man aged 25 to 40 in good health.

CDR3 sequence (DNA): TGCAGCTTCAGCGGGGGCCGGGAGACCCAGTACTTC. This translates into CSFSGGRETQYF. The chain is built from TRBV29-1 and TRBJ2-5, with 8 bases aligning to TRBD2. Germline CDR1 and CDR2: SQVTM and ANQGSEA. The CDR3 covers 12 residues. With 8 bases clipped from V and 5 bases from J, the junction kept 7 bases outside the gene matches.

This clone occurred a few times. The V call is TRBV14, the J call TRBJ2-1, with 13 bases identical to TRBD2. Germline V gene data show CDR1 as SGHDN and CDR2 as FVKESK. The CDR3 contains 20 residues. V shed 3 bases, J shed 1 base, and the junction held 12 bases outside the gene matches. Here the CDR3 reads CASSHRNTGTSGVSYNEQFF. The CDR3 DNA is TGTGCCAGCAGCCACAGAAACACCGGGACTAGCGGGGTTTCCTACAATGAGCAGTTCTTC. The variable domain in full, with the rest retrieved from reference TRBV14 and TRBJ2-1, is EAGVTQFPSHSVIEKGQTVTLRCDPISGHDNLYWYRRVMGKEIKFLLHFVKESKQDESGMPNNRFLAERTGGTYSTLKVQPAELEDSGVYFCASSHRNTGTSGVSYNEQFFGPGTRLTVL.

This clone was detected ten times or more. The J gene is TRBJ2-1, the V gene TRBV11-3; 9 bases map to TRBD2. The trim removed 4 bases at V and 5 bases at J, leaving 6 bases unmatched. The CDR3 runs 15 residues. The germline gives CDR1 SGHNT, CDR2 YENEEA. CDR3 in DNA: TGTGCCAGCAGCTCTTCTAGCGGGACACACAATGAGCAGTTCTTC. Translating it yields CASSSSSGTHNEQFF.

This clone has more than one count but fewer than ten. A much larger clone differs by one base, so this may be a read error. The rearrangement joins TRBV5-6 to TRBJ1-2; 7 positions agree with TRBD1. The J segment lost 2 bases and the V segment lost 4 bases, leaving 2 bases of the junction unmatched. This CDR3 contains 13 residues. The germline gives CDR1 SGHDT, CDR2 YYEEEE. This CDR3 is CASSQTGNYGYTF. CDR3 coding DNA: TGTGCCAGCAGCCAGACAGGGAACTATGGCTACACCTTC.

This chain connects TRBV13 to TRBJ2-3; no clear D gene. Trimming took off 8 bases at V and 3 bases at J, with 9 bases between the two ends. CDR3 length equals 12 residues. Looked up from germline, CDR1 is PRHDT and CDR2 is FYEKMQ (reference sequence). CDR3 bases: TGTGCCAGCCTATCGCGTACAGATACGCAGTATTTT. Encoded protein: CASLSRTDTQYF.

This clone came up a few times. The chain joins TRBV11-2 to TRBJ1-6, with D maybe TRBD1 (5 bases). V dropped 4 bases and J dropped 7 bases, with 20 bases sitting between them. The germline V gene encodes CDR1 SGHAT and CDR2 FQNNGV. CDR3 size: 17 residues. The CDR3 protein is CASSWGGSAAGNSPLHF. CDR3 bases: TGTGCCAGCAGCTGGGGCGGGTCCGCTGCGGGGAATTCACCCCTCCACTTT.

The chain joins TRBV7-6 to TRBJ2-7; D may correspond to TRBD1 or TRBD2 (6 bases each). Germline V CDR1 and CDR2: SGHVS, FNYEAQ. Trimming removed 1 base from V and 0 bases from J, with 16 bases in between. The CDR3 runs 17 residues. CDR3 nucleotides: TGTGCCAGCAGCTTAGAAGCCTCGGGGGCCTCCTCCTACGAGCAGTACTTC. It yields the protein CASSLEASGASSYEQYF.

The chain couples TRBV20-1 to TRBJ1-2; the D gene is possibly TRBD1 (5 bases). The germline CDR1 and CDR2 sequences are DFQATT and SNEGSKA (reference sequence). V was pared by 6 bases and J by 6 bases, with 11 bases between. The CDR3 length is 11 residues. CDR3 residues: CSAQGYDGYTF. DNA for the CDR3: TGCAGTGCCCAGGGTTACGATGGCTACACCTTC.

The table lists this clone with a few counts. The rearrangement uses TRBV28 and TRBJ1-1; the D is unclear. Deletions cut 2 bases from V and 1 base from J, with 5 bases between. The CDR3 loop spans 13 amino acids. Germline V gives CDR1 MDHEN, CDR2 SYDVKM. The CDR3 sequence: CASSLRSNTEAFF. The CDR3 DNA sequence: TGTGCCAGCAGTTTACGTTCGAACACTGAAGCTTTCTTT. The full variable domain, in which reference TRBV28 and TRBJ1-1 provide the parts outside the CDR3, is DVKVTQSSRYLVKRTGEKVFLECVQDMDHENMFWYRQDPGLGLRLIYFSYDVKMKEKGDIPEGYSVSREKKERFSLILESASTNQTSMYLCASSLRSNTEAFFGQGTRLTVV.

V is TRBV7-9 and J is TRBJ2-3; TRBD1 matches at 7 bases. The CDR3 has 15 amino acids. The germline V gene has CDR1 SEHNR and CDR2 FQNEAQ (reference sequence). The V gene end was trimmed by 4 bases and the J gene end by 1 base; junction bases not matched to a gene: 5. This CDR3 is CASSYYGQGTDTQYF. The CDR3 coding sequence is TGTGCCAGCAGCTATTACGGACAGGGCACAGATACGCAGTATTTT.